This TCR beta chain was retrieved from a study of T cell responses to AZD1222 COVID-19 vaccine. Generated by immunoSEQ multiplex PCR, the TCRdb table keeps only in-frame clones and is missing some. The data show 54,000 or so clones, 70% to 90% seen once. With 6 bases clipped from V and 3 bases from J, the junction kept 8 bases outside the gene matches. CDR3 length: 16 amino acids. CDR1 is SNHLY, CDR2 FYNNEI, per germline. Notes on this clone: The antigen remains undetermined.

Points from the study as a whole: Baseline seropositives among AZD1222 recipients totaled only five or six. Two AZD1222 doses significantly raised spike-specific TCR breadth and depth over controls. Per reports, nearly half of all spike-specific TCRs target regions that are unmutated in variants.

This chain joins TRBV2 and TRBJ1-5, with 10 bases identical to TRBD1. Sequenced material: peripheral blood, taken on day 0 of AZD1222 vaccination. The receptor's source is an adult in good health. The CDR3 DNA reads TGTGCCAGCAGCTTGACAGGGGGCGAGTTCAATCAGCCCCAGCATTTT. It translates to CASSLTGGEFNQPQHF.